The rows below give T cell receptor beta chains drawn from one sample of a study of cytomegalovirus exposure and HLA in healthy donors. Using immunoSEQ multiplex PCR, the repertoire was profiled, and TCRdb retains in-frame clones only, with some absent. This table has around 170,000 clones, 82% appearing once. The specimen was PBMCs. These receptors all stem from a man in his forties in good health and CMV-seronegative. CDR3s include the opening cysteine and the closing phenylalanine or tryptophan. D genes are given only for firm matches. Expanded clones get a size class; other rows say once, few or many, or leave the size out.

clone size	D gene	V gene	J gene	CDR3 DNA	CDR3 protein
-	-	TRBV5-6	TRBJ1-5	TGTGCCAGCAGCTTACAGCCCGATCAGCCCCAGCATTTT	CASSLQPDQPQHF
once	-	TRBV5-1	TRBJ2-3	TGCGCCAGCAGCTTGGACCTAAACCCAGATACGCAGTATTTT	CASSLDLNPDTQYF
-	TRBD1	TRBV6-5	TRBJ1-2	TGTGCCACCTCCGGGAGGGACAGGGCTGACTATGGCTACACCTTC	CATSGRDRADYGYTF
-	TRBD1	TRBV28	TRBJ1-5	TGTGCCAGCAGTCAGTTTGGCAGGGGGTCGATTGGTCAGCCCCAGCATTTT	CASSQFGRGSIGQPQHF
-	TRBD1	TRBV11-3	TRBJ2-7	TGTGCCAGCACCGGGGACAGGGAACGGTACGAGCAGTACTTC	CASTGDRERYEQYF
-	-	TRBV28	TRBJ1-1	TGTGCCAGCACCCTACAGGAGAACACTGAAGCTTTCTTT	CASTLQENTEAFF
-	-	TRBV30	TRBJ2-3	TGTGCCTGGAGTCCTCAGGGGCTTAGCACAGATACGCAGTATTTT	CAWSPQGLSTDTQYF
-	-	TRBV4-3	TRBJ2-5	TGCGCCAGCAGCCAATCCGGCATTAAGGAGGAGACCCAGTACTTC	CASSQSGIKEETQYF
-	TRBD1	TRBV12-5	TRBJ2-2	TGTGCTAGTGGGTGGACAGGGGAGGCCGGGGAGCTGTTTTTT	CASGWTGEAGELFF
-	-	TRBV4-1	TRBJ1-1	TGCGCCAGCCAAGGGGGAGAGAACACTGAAGCTTTCTTT	CASQGGENTEAFF
-	TRBD1	TRBV7-2	TRBJ2-3	TGTGCCAGCAGCCTCAGGGGGCGTGGGGTCGCGCAGTATTTT	CASSLRGRGVAQYF
-	-	TRBV4-2	TRBJ1-1	TGTGCCAGCAGCCAAGATAGTTGGGGAGGAGGAACTGAAGCTTTCTTT	CASSQDSWGGGTEAFF
-	-	TRBV30	TRBJ1-4	TGTGCCTCCGACCGGGAGTTCGAGGGTGAAAAACTGTTTTTT	CASDREFEGEKLFF
-	TRBD2	TRBV30	TRBJ2-7	TGTGCCTGGAGTCCTCGACTAGCACTTGAGCAGTACTTC	CAWSPRLALEQYF
-	TRBD1	TRBV19	TRBJ1-2	TGTGCCAGTGGTCAGGGACAGGGGGCCTATGGCTACACCTTC	CASGQGQGAYGYTF
-	-	TRBV9	TRBJ2-3	TGTGCCAGCAGCGTAGTATCTACCTCCACAGATACGCAGTATTTT	CASSVVSTSTDTQYF
-	TRBD2	TRBV5-1	TRBJ2-1	TGCGCCAGCAGCTTATTCGGAGGGCTAGCGGCATACAATGAGCAGTTCTTC	CASSLFGGLAAYNEQFF
-	-	TRBV7-9	TRBJ2-1	TGTGCCAGCAGCCATCCTACCGGCTCCTACAATGAGCAGTTCTTC	CASSHPTGSYNEQFF
-	-	TRBV5-8	TRBJ2-3	TGTGCCAGCAGCAGAGGACGAGGGGGATCTATTACAGATACGCAGTATTTT	CASSRGRGGSITDTQYF
few	TRBD1	TRBV7-2	TRBJ2-2	TGTGCCAGCAGCCCCCAGGGGGCAGACGCCGGGGAGCTGTTTTTT	CASSPQGADAGELFF